These T cell receptor beta chains were read from a single sample in a study of shared clonotypes between healthy human individuals. Repertoires were generated with immunoSEQ multiplex PCR, while TCRdb's copy carries only in-frame clones and drops some. This sample yields about 980,000 clones, of which over 75% are seen a single time; roughly 1.5% belongs to the top ten. The sample taken for sequencing was memory CD4+ T cells sorted from blood. The receptors were sampled from a man aged 18 to 35 in good health. The CDR3 runs from the conserved cysteine through the conserved F or W. The order of the fields is J gene, D gene, clone size, V gene, CDR3 protein, CDR3 DNA. D genes are given only for firm matches. Not all rows give a size; the values are once, few, many and, for expanded clones, a class.

TRBJ2-3	.	.	TRBV27	CASSSQGTDTQYF	TGTGCCAGCAGTTCCCAAGGCACAGATACGCAGTATTTT
TRBJ1-1	.	.	TRBV6-6	CASSYKSAGVTEAFF	TGTGCCAGCAGTTACAAGAGCGCAGGAGTCACTGAAGCTTTCTTT
TRBJ2-5	.	.	TRBV27	CARCRTGTGETQYF	TGTGCCAGGTGTCGGACGGGGACCGGGGAGACCCAGTACTTC
TRBJ2-5	TRBD1	few	TRBV6-6	CASSYLTGGQETQYF	TGTGCCAGCAGTTACCTGACAGGGGGCCAAGAGACCCAGTACTTC
TRBJ2-1	.	.	TRBV10-3	CAISERDKYNEQFF	TGTGCCATCAGTGAAAGGGACAAGTACAATGAGCAGTTCTTC
TRBJ2-7	.	.	TRBV18	CASSPLVGTYEQYF	TGTGCCAGCTCACCATTAGTTGGGACCTACGAGCAGTACTTC
TRBJ1-1	.	.	TRBV18	CASSPTETEAFF	TGTGCCAGCTCACCGACTGAGACTGAAGCTTTCTTT
TRBJ1-1	.	.	TRBV6-5	CASSYSETNTEAFF	TGTGCCAGCAGTTACTCGGAAACTAACACTGAAGCTTTCTTT
TRBJ1-5	.	.	TRBV4-1	CASSHPKGDIYQPQHF	TGCGCCAGCAGCCACCCGAAGGGCGACATTTATCAGCCCCAGCATTTT
TRBJ1-6	.	.	TRBV5-5	CASSVGRSYNSPLHF	TGTGCCAGCAGCGTCGGGAGATCCTATAATTCACCCCTCCACTTT
TRBJ2-6	TRBD2	.	TRBV5-1	CASSLRNSGESGANVLTF	TGCGCCAGCAGCTTGAGGAATAGCGGGGAGTCTGGGGCCAACGTCCTGACTTTC
TRBJ2-5	.	.	TRBV18	CASSPSLQETQYF	TGTGCCAGCTCACCTAGCCTTCAAGAGACCCAGTACTTC
TRBJ2-7	TRBD2	.	TRBV7-2	CASSRQLAGADEQYF	TGTGCCAGCAGCCGACAACTAGCGGGAGCGGACGAGCAGTACTTC
TRBJ2-1	TRBD2	.	TRBV6-4	CASSDSERGDNEQFF	TGTGCCAGCAGTGATTCCGAGCGGGGGGACAATGAGCAGTTCTTC
TRBJ2-7	.	.	TRBV6-5	CASRQGVLGEQYF	TGTGCCAGCAGACAGGGTGTCCTCGGAGAGCAGTACTTC
TRBJ1-3	.	.	TRBV9	CASSRWEGPGNTIYF	TGTGCCAGCTCCCGTTGGGAGGGGCCTGGAAACACCATATATTTT